This TCR beta chain was identified during a study of OX40 agonist ivuxolimab in advanced cancers. Whole-study context: Two cutaneous melanoma patients and one hepatocellular carcinoma patient, three in all, had partial responses.

TCRdb's table, derived via immunoSEQ multiplex PCR, lists solely in-frame clones and lacks some. The repertoire holds about 77,000 clones, with around 92% as singletons. This sequence originates from an adult with an advanced solid tumor such as melanoma, head and neck, liver or kidney cancer. Sample: CD4+ or CD8+ T cells sorted from blood, taken in a trial of the OX40 agonist ivuxolimab.

CDR3 nucleotide sequence: TGTGCCAGCAGCCGATTAGGGACGAAGTATGGCTACACCTTC. It encodes CASSRLGTKYGYTF. This rearrangement joins TRBV27 to TRBJ1-2, with D possibly matching TRBD1 (5 bases). CDR1 is MNHEY and CDR2 is SMNVEV in the germline V gene (reference sequence). CDR3 length: 14 amino acids. Trimming shortened V by 6 bases and J by 5 bases, and 16 bases separated the two germline ends.